Listed below are T cell receptor beta chains from one sample, sequenced in a study of OX40 agonist ivuxolimab in advanced cancers. Clones were sequenced by immunoSEQ multiplex PCR, and TCRdb holds only the in-frame ones, with some missing. The table lists some 67,000 clones, around 84% of them singletons, with about 0.83% in the top ten. The sample in question was CD4+ or CD8+ T cells sorted from blood, obtained in a trial of the OX40 agonist ivuxolimab. The source is an adult with an advanced solid tumor such as melanoma, head and neck, liver or kidney cancer. The CDR3 runs from the conserved cysteine through the conserved F or W. A D gene is named only where the DNA matches it firmly. The size field is filled for only some rows; it gives once, few, many or a size class.

v_gene: TRBV19; d_gene: -; j_gene: TRBJ1-6; abundance: -; CDR3nt: TGTGCCAGTAGTATGGGAAATTCACCCCTCCACTTT; CDR3aa: CASSMGNSPLHF
v_gene: TRBV18; d_gene: -; j_gene: TRBJ2-2; abundance: -; CDR3nt: TGTGCCAGCTCACCCCCACAGGGATTTCACACCGGGGAGCTGTTTTTT; CDR3aa: CASSPPQGFHTGELFF
v_gene: TRBV4-1; d_gene: TRBD2; j_gene: TRBJ2-7; abundance: few; CDR3nt: TGCGCCAGCAGCCCGGGACTAGCGGGAGGATACGAGCAGTACTTC; CDR3aa: CASSPGLAGGYEQYF
v_gene: TRBV19; d_gene: -; j_gene: TRBJ1-5; abundance: -; CDR3nt: TGTGCCAGTAGCCCTCAGGAATTCGGATGGCAGCCCCAGCATTTT; CDR3aa: CASSPQEFGWQPQHF
v_gene: TRBV6-1; d_gene: -; j_gene: TRBJ2-7; abundance: few; CDR3nt: TGTGCCAGCAGTGGGGTGAGATACGAGCAGTACTTC; CDR3aa: CASSGVRYEQYF
v_gene: TRBV5-1; d_gene: -; j_gene: TRBJ1-4; abundance: -; CDR3nt: TGCGCCAGCAGCTTTTCAGGGATTGATGAAAAACTGTTTTTT; CDR3aa: CASSFSGIDEKLFF
v_gene: TRBV11-2; d_gene: -; j_gene: TRBJ2-7; abundance: few; CDR3nt: TGTGCCAGCAGCTTAGATAGGGGAAACGAGCAGTACTTC; CDR3aa: CASSLDRGNEQYF
v_gene: TRBV9; d_gene: -; j_gene: TRBJ2-7; abundance: -; CDR3nt: TGTGCCAGCAGCTCCAGGAGTGGGCAGCAGTACGAGCAGTACTTC; CDR3aa: CASSSRSGQQYEQYF
v_gene: TRBV4-3; d_gene: -; j_gene: TRBJ1-1; abundance: -; CDR3nt: TGCGCCAGCAGCCAAGATCCCCGACTCCAGAACACTGAAGCTTTCTTT; CDR3aa: CASSQDPRLQNTEAFF
v_gene: TRBV28; d_gene: TRBD1; j_gene: TRBJ1-6; abundance: few; CDR3nt: TGTGCCAGCACTTATTCCGACAGGGGGGACTCACCCCTCCACTTT; CDR3aa: CASTYSDRGDSPLHF